This TCR beta chain was identified during a study of CD8+CD57+ T cells in acquired aplastic anemia. Study-level background: For CD4+ cells, healthy donors had an average of about 11 million reads. General study findings and limits: The study found no significant CD8+ Simpson's diversity difference between patients and controls. Overlap between patients and controls comprised twenty-nine CD8+ CDR3 sequences.

Template material for TCR beta VDJ and CDR3 profiling consisted of genomic DNA. Using its own MiXCR run on the reads, TCRdb lists one record per CDR3 protein. The sample shows some 220,000 distinct CDR3 sequences, 30% to 40% of them seen only once. This CDR3 is 14 amino acids long. V lost 11 bases and J lost 6; bases outside the gene matches: 12. In germline, CDR1 is ENHRY, CDR2 SYGVKD. Worth noting for this clonotype: Its cognate antigen is unknown.

This chain links TRBV10-3 with TRBJ2-7, with 11 nucleotides matching TRBD2. The TCR comes from a human donor in good health, serving as a control. Sequenced input: sorted CD4+, CD8+, or CD8+CD57+ T cells (not recorded which) from PBMCs. The CDR3 DNA reads TGTGCCGGCAAATCGGGACTAGCGGTTGGCGAGCAGTACTTC. Its protein is CAGKSGLAVGEQYF.